The clone carrying this T cell receptor (beta chain) showed up many times. The read terminates 3 residues ahead of where the CDR3 ends, so the germline J gene completes it. V was trimmed by 3 bases and J by 0 bases, leaving 9 bases between them. CDR3 size: 14 residues. Germline-derived CDR1 and CDR2 are DFQATT and SNEGSKA (reference sequence). The source of the sample is a study of T cell clonality in common variable immunodeficiency. The method was immunoSEQ multiplex PCR; TCRdb's version includes in-frame clones alone and lacks a portion of them. The sample counts tens of thousands of clones, none seen once; the ten largest own about 9.4%.

Sequenced: peripheral blood mononuclear cells. This chain joins TRBV20-1 and TRBJ2-4; maybe TRBD2 (5 bases). The sequence derives from a person between 18 and 69 years old in good health. The CDR3 here is CSASFGEAKNIQYF. The sequenced part of the CDR3 DNA is TGCAGTGCTAGTTTCGGGGAAGCCAAAAACATT.